What follows are 14 T cell receptor beta chains derived from one specimen sequenced in a study of CD8+ T cells in alopecia areata (dated by TCRdb to 2016 to 2019). Libraries were made using the immunoSEQ multiplex PCR assay. To provide template for TCR sequencing, every sample had RNA extracted and reverse transcribed into cDNA. TCRdb limited this immuneACCESS table to in-frame rearrangements with V and J called. A share of clones is missing; checked studies link under half to unresolved V genes, and the rest is unexplained. In all, the sample holds hundreds of thousands of clones, and about three fifths of those were seen once. Of the sample, under 2% falls within the top ten clones. The time point tag for this specimen amounts to: roughly 24 weeks on oral tofacitinib. What the treatment or condition label conveys for this sample: oral pan-JAK inhibitor, 5-10 mg twice daily. The material was CD4+ T cells sorted from blood, obtained at week 24, from a patient treated with tofacitinib. The receptors derive from a human donor with alopecia areata.

The chain combines TRBV28 with TRBJ2-5, with D perhaps TRBD1 or TRBD2 (5 bases each). Per the germline V gene, CDR1 is MDHEN and CDR2 is SYDVKM. The V end lost 3 bases, the J end lost 6 bases, and 11 bases lay between the germline ends. The CDR3 has 13 amino acids. CDR3 DNA sequence: TGTGCCAGCAGTTTTGCAGGGACGAAGACCCAGTACTTC. It is translated as CASSFAGTKTQYF.

This clone was seen only a few times. Distinct nucleotide sequences in the sample also encode this CDR3. The chain carries TRBV10-3 and TRBJ2-5; D is uncertain. Germline CDR1 and CDR2: ENHRY and SYGVKD. Deletions cut 3 bases from V and 4 bases from J, with 3 bases between. The CDR3 is 11 amino acids. The CDR3 region has the DNA TGTGCCATCAGTGAACGAGAGACCCAGTACTTC. It specifies CAISERETQYF.

The chain combines TRBV9 with TRBJ2-3, with 8 bases fitting TRBD2. Unmatched junction bases numbered 6, after V lost 0 bases and J lost 3 bases. CDR1 SGDLS and CDR2 YYNGEE come from the germline V gene. The CDR3 consists of 16 residues. CDR3 coding DNA: TGTGCCAGCAGCGTAGACGGGGGGGCTTTAACAGATACGCAGTATTTT. Protein: CASSVDGGALTDTQYF.

The V gene is TRBV20-1, the J gene TRBJ2-2; D tentatively fits TRBD1 or TRBD2 (5 bases each). Germline V CDR1 and CDR2: DFQATT, SNEGSKA (reference sequence). V was clipped by 6 bases and J by 13 bases, with 15 bases between them. The CDR3 is made up of 11 amino acids. CDR3: CSAYTGEGLFF. CDR3 nucleotide sequence: TGCAGTGCCTATACAGGAGAGGGGCTGTTTTTT.

The chain is built from TRBV2 and TRBJ2-3; TRBD2 is a possible D gene (6 bases). The V end lost 8 bases, the J end lost 0 bases, and 12 bases lay between the germline ends. CDR1 SNHLY and CDR2 FYNNEI come from the germline V gene. The CDR3 is 14 residues long. CDR3 amino acids: CASGGRGSTDTQYF. The CDR3 DNA reads as TGTGCCAGCGGAGGACGGGGGAGCACAGATACGCAGTATTTT.

The chain combines TRBV7-8 with TRBJ1-2; 8 bases agree with TRBD1. Germline values: CDR1 SGHVS, CDR2 FQNEAQ. After removal of 2 bases from V and 0 bases from J, the junction contained 2 bases not matched to a gene. This CDR3 is 15 amino acids long. The CDR3 nucleotides read TGTGCCAGCAGCTTACAGGGGGCTACTAACTATGGCTACACCTTC. It translates to CASSLQGATNYGYTF.

This rearrangement joins TRBV2 to TRBJ1-5; TRBD1 is a possible D gene (6 bases). V dropped 6 bases and J dropped 7 bases, with 19 bases sitting between them. This CDR3 has 15 residues. Germline CDR1 and CDR2: SNHLY and FYNNEI. In nucleotides, the CDR3 is TGTGCCAGCAGCCAAGGGACAAGGGGCGTCCAGCCCCAGCATTTT. The encoded protein is CASSQGTRGVQPQHF.

The rearrangement links TRBV12-5 to TRBJ1-1, with D perhaps TRBD1 (5 bases). The V end was cut by 4 bases, the J end by 6 bases, with 18 bases between. Germline V gives CDR1 LGHNT, CDR2 FRNRAP. The CDR3 loop spans 15 amino acids. DNA for the CDR3: TGTGCTAGTGGTTCCCCTCCTGGCAGGGAGGCTGAAGCTTTCTTT. Its translation is CASGSPPGREAEAFF.

V and J are TRBV6-5 and TRBJ2-6; D not certain. The germline V and J ends were trimmed by 10 bases and 0 bases, with 7 bases remaining between them. Germline CDR1 reads MNHEY; CDR2 reads SVGAGI. This CDR3 is 13 amino acids long. As DNA, the CDR3 is TGTGCCACCGATACCTCTGGGGCCAACGTCCTGACTTTC. Translation: CATDTSGANVLTF.

The chain carries TRBV6-5 and TRBJ2-3; unclear D gene. The V end lost 0 bases, the J end lost 7 bases, and 8 bases lay between the germline ends. This CDR3 region has 13 residues. Germline V gene data show CDR1 as MNHEY and CDR2 as SVGAGI. In DNA form, the CDR3 reads TGTGCCAGCAGTTACTCGAATGCGAATACGCAGTATTTT. Translated, it gives CASSYSNANTQYF.

This chain links TRBV10-2 with TRBJ2-5; D call uncertain. The CDR3 runs 13 residues. CDR1 and CDR2 from the germline V gene are WSHSY and SAAADI. The V gene lost 8 bases and the J gene lost 1 base, with 11 bases spanning the gap. CDR3 sequence reads: CASRFGFQETQYF. In DNA, the CDR3 is TGCGCCAGCCGATTCGGGTTCCAAGAGACCCAGTACTTC.

The chain joins TRBV30 to TRBJ2-7; D unclear. V gave up 3 bases and J gave up 1 base, with 16 bases separating them. This CDR3 region has 15 residues. Germline-derived CDR1 and CDR2 are GTSNPN and SVGIG (reference sequence). The CDR3 coding sequence is TGTGCCTGGAGCTTCACGCCCTCTTATTCCTACGAGCAGTACTTC. Amino acid sequence: CAWSFTPSYSYEQYF.

This chain connects TRBV6-5 to TRBJ2-3, with a tentative D call TRBD2 (6 bases). V was shortened by 5 bases and J by 0 bases, with 12 bases between the two germline ends. The CDR3 spans 15 residues. The germline gives CDR1 MNHEY, CDR2 SVGAGI. CDR3 DNA: TGTGCCAGCAGTCTGGCGGGGACTAGCACAGATACGCAGTATTTT. Amino acid sequence: CASSLAGTSTDTQYF.

Only one count was recorded for this clone. The chain combines TRBV10-3 with TRBJ1-2, with no clear D. Looked up from germline, CDR1 is ENHRY and CDR2 is SYGVKD. Trimming left V 0 bases short and J 4 bases short, with 9 bases between. This CDR3 region has 14 residues. CDR3 sequence (DNA): TGTGCCATCAGTGAGTCTTACAGCCTCTATGGCTACACCTTC. It yields the protein CAISESYSLYGYTF.